These 9 T cell receptor beta chains were all obtained from the same sample, sequenced in a study of blood T cells in healthy people across ages. A second roughly 6 to 12 cycle PCR used barcoded and J-beta primers. TCRdb re-called the 5' RACE reads through MiXCR, storing one row per CDR3 protein. Altogether 710,000 or so distinct CDR3 sequences are present, 22% being singletons, with the ten largest covering about 20%. Sample: blood. Receptors were obtained from a man in his 70s in good health.

The chain links TRBV10-3 to TRBJ2-7, with no clear D. Trimming took 6 bases from V and 4 from J, leaving 7 bases between them. Germline CDR1 ENHRY, CDR2 SYGVKD. CDR3 length equals 11 residues. CDR3 sequence: CAIRNLYEQYF. Here the CDR3 DNA reads TGTGCCATCAGGAACCTATACGAGCAGTACTTC.

This clonotype has a count of ten or more. This sequence joins TRBV2 and TRBJ1-2, with TRBD1 matching 8 bases. CDR3 size: 12 residues. V lost 3 bases to trimming and J lost 8 bases; unmatched junction nucleotides: 2. Germline values: CDR1 SNHLY, CDR2 FYNNEI. CDR3 amino acids: CASSETGEGYTF. The CDR3 DNA sequence: TGTGCCAGCAGTGAGACAGGGGAGGGCTACACCTTC.

The chain combines TRBV14 with TRBJ2-7; possibly TRBD1 for D (5 bases). V was trimmed by 0 bases and J by 5 bases, leaving 8 bases between them. The CDR3 loop spans 13 amino acids. The germline V gene encodes CDR1 SGHDN and CDR2 FVKESK. The CDR3 DNA follows: TGTGCCAGCAGCCAAGACAGGGCCAACGAGCAGTACTTC. Translated, it gives CASSQDRANEQYF.

Ten or more counts support this clonotype. The chain combines TRBV5-1 with TRBJ1-1; D unclear. CDR1 and CDR2 from the germline V gene are SGHRS and YFSETQ. The CDR3 contains 13 residues. Trimming pared 5 bases from V and 0 bases from J, leaving 8 bases between. The CDR3 spells CASSWEMNTEAFF. The DNA of the CDR3 is TGCGCCAGCAGTTGGGAAATGAACACTGAAGCTTTCTTT.

The chain uses TRBV15 and TRBJ2-4, with no clear D. The germline gives CDR1 LNHNV, CDR2 YYDKDF (reference sequence). CDR3 size: 15 residues. V lost 0 bases and J lost 6, with 12 bases in between. The CDR3 nucleotides read TGTGCCACCAGCAGAGAAGGGAATACCCTAAACATTCAGTACTTC. The encoded protein is CATSREGNTLNIQYF.

Remarks on this clonotype: A much larger clone lies a single base off, so this may be a read error. The V call is TRBV20-1, the J call TRBJ2-5; D remains ambiguous. The J call may be incorrect, as the DNA end agrees better with TRBJ2-1. The CDR3 has 17 residues. Germline-derived CDR1 and CDR2 are DFQATT and SNEGSKA (reference sequence). The CDR3 sequence: CSARKTQALRKHSEQFF. The CDR3 bases are TGCAGTGCCCGAAAGACCCAAGCTCTTCGGAAACACAGTGAGCAGTTCTTC.

This clonotype was picked up a small number of times. This sequence joins TRBV7-6 and TRBJ2-1; D might be TRBD1 or TRBD2, each matching 5 bases. The germline gives CDR1 SGHVS, CDR2 FNYEAQ. The CDR3 covers 16 residues. Trimming cost V 5 bases and J 4 bases, with 18 bases left between them. The CDR3 DNA sequence: TGTGCCAGCAGCACGAACTCCAACAGGAGGTACAATGAGCAGTTCTTC. It translates to CASSTNSNRRYNEQFF.

V and J are TRBV18 and TRBJ2-5; either TRBD1 or TRBD2 may supply D (6 bases each). The tail of the sequence fits TRBJ2-1 better, so the J call may be wrong. The CDR3 extends over 15 amino acids. Germline V lookup: CDR1 KGHSH, CDR2 LQKENI. Written as DNA, the CDR3 is TGTGCCAGCTCACCTACCGGGGGCTTTGGGAATGAGCAGTTCTTC. Its protein is CASSPTGGFGNEQFF.

The chain carries TRBV20-1 and TRBJ2-3; 10 bases are a match to TRBD2. V lost 2 bases to trimming and J lost 7 bases; unmatched junction nucleotides: 9. Germline CDR1 DFQATT, CDR2 SNEGSKA (reference sequence). There are 15 residues in the CDR3. The CDR3 sequence: CSARSLAGGFNTQYF. In nucleotides, the CDR3 is TGCAGTGCTAGATCCTTAGCGGGGGGCTTTAATACGCAGTATTTT.